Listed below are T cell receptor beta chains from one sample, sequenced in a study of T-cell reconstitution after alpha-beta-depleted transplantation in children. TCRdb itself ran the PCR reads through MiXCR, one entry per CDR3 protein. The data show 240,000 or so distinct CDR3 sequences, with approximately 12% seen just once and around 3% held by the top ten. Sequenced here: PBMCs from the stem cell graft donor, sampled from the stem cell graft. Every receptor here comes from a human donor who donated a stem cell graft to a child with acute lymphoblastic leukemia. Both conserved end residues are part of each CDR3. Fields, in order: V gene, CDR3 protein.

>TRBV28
CASSYLAGAPFDEQFF
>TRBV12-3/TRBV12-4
CASSQWKGQSSGNTIYF
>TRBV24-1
CATSDREGSEQFF
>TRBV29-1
CSVVTLETQYF
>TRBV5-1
CASSLAGQGNTEAFF
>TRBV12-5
CASGSGSNTEAFF
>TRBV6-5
CASSYSIEKGRTNYGYTF
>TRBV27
CASSSGLSNEQFF
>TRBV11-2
CASSLEIAGVHEQFF
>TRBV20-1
CSARDIGGRGNQPQHF
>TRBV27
CASSAGGRLNTQYF
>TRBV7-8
CASSSHGVEAFF
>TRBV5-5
CASREDPAGELFF
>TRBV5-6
CASSSGTWDYGYTF
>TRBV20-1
CSANILTGYEQYF
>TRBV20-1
CSAPGSSYEQYF
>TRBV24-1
CATSDPRGITYNEQFF
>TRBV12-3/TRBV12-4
CASSPRAVRTEAFF
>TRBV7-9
CASSYFEMTGARHGYTF
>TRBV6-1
CASSRDTYNEQFF
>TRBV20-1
CSARDGSGTYEQYF
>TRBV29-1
CSFGTSETYEQYF
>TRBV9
CASSVGGPSYEQYF
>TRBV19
CASSAGDQQGFGYGYTF